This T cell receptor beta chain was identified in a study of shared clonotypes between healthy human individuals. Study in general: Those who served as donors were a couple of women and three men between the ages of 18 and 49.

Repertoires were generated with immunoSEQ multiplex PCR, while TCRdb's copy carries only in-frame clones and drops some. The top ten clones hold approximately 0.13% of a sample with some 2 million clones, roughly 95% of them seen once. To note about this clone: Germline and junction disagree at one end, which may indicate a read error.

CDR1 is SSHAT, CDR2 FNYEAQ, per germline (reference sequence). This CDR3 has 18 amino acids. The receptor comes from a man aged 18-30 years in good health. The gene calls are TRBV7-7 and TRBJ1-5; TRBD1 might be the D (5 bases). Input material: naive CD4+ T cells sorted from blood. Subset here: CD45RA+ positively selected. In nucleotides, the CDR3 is TGTGCTAGCAGCCGATCGGACAAAGGAGCTTTTCAAAATCAGCCCCAGCATTTT. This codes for CASSRSDKGAFQNQPQHF.